What follows are 29 T cell receptor beta chains derived from one specimen sequenced in a study of blood T cell repertoires in COVID-19. TCRdb's table, derived via immunoSEQ multiplex PCR, lists solely in-frame clones and lacks some. Of over 90,000 clones listed, around 86% are singletons. Sequencing input: peripheral blood. These TCRs come from a man aged 45-65 years with active or convalescent COVID-19.

This sequence joins TRBV28 and TRBJ1-2; no clear D gene. Trimming shortened V by 4 bases and J by 10 bases, and 10 bases separated the two germline ends. Germline CDR1 MDHEN, CDR2 SYDVKM. This CDR3 region has 11 residues. CDR3 sequence: CASSYFNSYTF. The CDR3 DNA sequence: TGTGCCAGCAGTTATTTTAATTCCTACACCTTC.

The gene calls are TRBV19 and TRBJ1-5, with a weak D call TRBD1 (5 bases). The CDR3 sequence is 12 residues long. Trimming stripped 7 bases from V and 9 bases from J, with 13 bases between. The V gene's germline CDR1 is LNHDA and CDR2 SQIVND (reference sequence). CDR3 nucleotide sequence: TGTGCCAGTAACTTGGGGGGGAGGCCCCAGCATTTT. Amino acid sequence: CASNLGGRPQHF.

The V gene is TRBV10-1, the J gene TRBJ2-1; perhaps TRBD1 as D (5 bases). The germline V gene has CDR1 WNHNN and CDR2 SYGVQD (reference sequence). V was cut by 2 bases and J by 11 bases, with 10 bases left in between. The CDR3 is 12 residues long. This chain's CDR3 is CASSEGSGKQFF. The DNA for the CDR3 is TGCGCCAGCAGTGAGGGGTCAGGGAAGCAGTTCTTC.

Of note for this clone: A junction boundary mismatches the germline segment, possibly from a read error. This chain connects TRBV13 to TRBJ2-1; 7 nucleotides line up with TRBD2. CDR3 length equals 11 residues. Germline CDR1 reads PRHDT; CDR2 reads FYEKMQ (reference sequence). DNA of the CDR3: TGTGCCAGCAGCTCCGGACTCCGGGGGGTCTTC. This codes for CASSSGLRGVF. The full variable domain, rest sourced from reference TRBV13 and TRBJ2-1, is AAGVIQSPRHLIKEKRETATLKCYPIPRHDTVYWYQQGPGQDPQFLISFYEKMQSDKGSIPDRFSAQQFSDYHSELNMSSLELGDSALYFCASSSGLRGVFGPGTRLTVL.

The chain is built from TRBV5-6 and TRBJ1-2; 7 bases align to TRBD1. Germline V gene sequence: CDR1 SGHDT, CDR2 YYEEEE. J was trimmed by 7 bases and V by 3 bases; bases with no gene match: 12. CDR3 length: 15 residues. This CDR3 reads CASSSGTVLSGGYTF. The CDR3 nucleotides are TGTGCCAGCAGCTCCGGGACAGTATTATCCGGTGGCTACACCTTC. Full variable domain (remainder filled in from reference TRBV5-6 and TRBJ1-2): DAGVTQSPTHLIKTRGQQVTLRCSPKSGHDTVSWYQQALGQGPQFIFQYYEEEERQRGNFPDRFSGHQFPNYSSELNVNALLLGDSALYLCASSSGTVLSGGYTFGSGTRLTVV.

The chain combines TRBV27 with TRBJ1-4, with D hard to call. Germline V gives CDR1 MNHEY, CDR2 SMNVEV (reference sequence). The CDR3 has 13 amino acids. The V and J ends lost 3 bases and 7 bases respectively, with 9 bases between them. The CDR3 sequence: CASSFRDAEKLFF. The DNA of the CDR3 is TGTGCCAGCAGTTTCCGAGATGCTGAAAAACTGTTTTTT.

This clone was seen only once. This sequence joins TRBV3-1 (or the pseudogene TRBV3-2) and TRBJ2-7; weak D call: TRBD2 (5 bases). CDR3 size: 14 residues. The germline V gene has CDR1 LGHDT and CDR2 YNNKEL (reference sequence). V lost 0 bases, J lost 6 bases, and 12 bases lay in between. The CDR3 bases are TGTGCCAGCAGCCAAGACACGGGGAGAGGCGAGCAGTACTTC. It encodes CASSQDTGRGEQYF.

The chain employs TRBV15 and TRBJ1-4; D is undetermined. The CDR3 loop spans 14 amino acids. Trimming left V 2 bases short and J 8 bases short, with 12 bases between. The V gene's germline CDR1 is LNHNV and CDR2 YYDKDF (reference sequence). The CDR3, as DNA: TGTGCCACCAGCAGAAAGGACGGGAACGAAAAACTGTTTTTT. This translates into CATSRKDGNEKLFF. Complete variable domain (other parts from reference TRBV15 and TRBJ1-4): DAMVIQNPRYQVTQFGKPVTLSCSQTLNHNVMYWYQQKSSQAPKLLFHYYDKDFNNEADTPDNFQSRRPNTSFCFLDIRSPGLGDTAMYLCATSRKDGNEKLFFGSGTQLSVL.

This sequence joins TRBV6-2 or TRBV6-3 and TRBJ2-5, with TRBD2 identical over 8 bases. The germline CDR1 and CDR2 sequences are MNHEY and SVGEGT. J gave up 5 bases and V 6 bases, and 14 bases lay outside the gene matches. CDR3 length equals 16 residues. The CDR3 DNA reads as TGTGCCAGCAGCGGTCTACGGGGGGGCTCCTGGGAGACCCAGTACTTC. This translates into CASSGLRGGSWETQYF.

This chain uses TRBV10-1 with TRBJ2-1, with D perhaps TRBD1 (5 bases). The CDR3 extends over 16 amino acids. CDR1 and CDR2 (germline): WNHNN, SYGVQD (reference sequence). V lost 3 bases and J lost 2, with 14 bases in between. CDR3: CASSDMVRGTYNEQFF. The CDR3 nucleotides are TGCGCCAGCAGTGATATGGTAAGGGGAACCTACAATGAGCAGTTCTTC.

This clone was counted between two and nine times. CDR3: CASSLTGTQYF. The CDR3 bases are TGTGCCAGCAGTTTGACGGGGACCCAGTACTTC. V is TRBV28 and J is TRBJ2-5; D uncertain. CDR1 is MDHEN, CDR2 SYDVKM, per germline. This CDR3 contains 11 residues. V was shortened by 3 bases and J by 7 bases, with 6 bases between the two germline ends.

The genes are TRBV12-1 and TRBJ1-1; the table's TRBD1 call for D was not verified on the DNA. TRBV12-1 is tagged as a pseudogene. CDR3 length equals 17 residues. Here the CDR3 DNA reads TGTGCCAGCAGCTTGCCCATCCGTAGGACAGGCGGGACTGAAGCTTTCTTT. Amino acids: CASSLPIRRTGGTEAFF.

This chain links TRBV7-9 with TRBJ1-1; 9 bases are a match to TRBD1. The trim removed 6 bases at V and 13 bases at J, leaving 9 bases unmatched. The CDR3 is 12 residues long. Germline loops: CDR1 SEHNR, CDR2 FQNEAQ (reference sequence). The CDR3 is CASSLGTGSIFF. In DNA, the CDR3 is TGTGCCAGCAGTCTCGGGACAGGGTCGATTTTCTTT.

This CDR3 is CASSLGLLAGGQETQYF. CDR3 DNA: TGTGCCAGCAGTTTGGGGCTACTAGCGGGGGGGCAAGAGACCCAGTACTTC. The chain recombines TRBV28 with TRBJ2-5, with 13 positions matching TRBD2. V shed 3 bases, J shed 2 bases, and the junction held 6 bases outside the gene matches. The CDR3 covers 17 residues. The germline gives CDR1 MDHEN, CDR2 SYDVKM.

V usage is TRBV2 and J usage is TRBJ1-6; 7 nucleotides agree with TRBD1. This CDR3 contains 14 residues. V was clipped by 7 bases and J by 3 bases; unmatched bases: 3. Germline V gene sequence: CDR1 SNHLY, CDR2 FYNNEI. CDR3 DNA: TGTGCCAGCACCGGACAGGTCTATAATTCACCCCTCCACTTT. This codes for CASTGQVYNSPLHF.

This chain connects TRBV14 to TRBJ2-3; TRBD2 aligns across 9 bases. V lost 4 bases to trimming and J lost 4 bases; unmatched junction nucleotides: 9. Germline CDR1 is SGHDN and CDR2 is FVKESK. The CDR3 is 16 amino acids. The chain's CDR3 is CASSPGLAFMADTQYF. CDR3 coding DNA: TGTGCCAGCAGCCCCGGACTAGCGTTCATGGCAGATACGCAGTATTTT.

The J gene is TRBJ1-1, the V gene TRBV28, with no clear D. In germline, CDR1 is MDHEN, CDR2 SYDVKM. CDR3 length: 11 amino acids. V was pared by 4 bases and J by 6 bases, with 6 bases between. CDR3 protein: CASSYRAEAFF. The CDR3 region has the DNA TGTGCCAGCAGTTACCGGGCTGAAGCTTTCTTT.

This chain joins TRBV11-2 and TRBJ1-6; D not certain. This CDR3 is built from 16 residues. Germline V lookup: CDR1 SGHAT, CDR2 FQNNGV. V lost 5 bases and J lost 3, with 14 bases in between. The CDR3 spells CASSQNSIGYNSPLHF. The DNA of the CDR3 is TGTGCCAGCAGCCAAAACAGTATCGGCTATAATTCACCCCTCCACTTT.

This chain uses TRBV6-1 with TRBJ2-7; D perhaps matches TRBD2 (6 bases). This CDR3 comprises 15 residues. CDR1 is MNHNS, CDR2 SASEGT, per germline. With 1 base removed from V and 0 bases from J, the gap between germline ends came to 10 bases. The CDR3 loop is CASSEGGTFSYEQYF. CDR3 DNA sequence: TGTGCCAGCAGTGAAGGCGGGACGTTCTCCTACGAGCAGTACTTC.

This clone was picked up a small number of times. This chain joins TRBV27 and TRBJ2-1, with D possibly matching TRBD2 (5 bases). From germline, CDR1 is MNHEY and CDR2 SMNVEV (reference sequence). Trimming removed 5 bases at V and 0 bases at J, with 11 bases between. The CDR3 covers 15 residues. The CDR3 DNA sequence: TGTGCCAGCAGTACGAGCGGAAACTCCTACAATGAGCAGTTCTTC. Protein product: CASSTSGNSYNEQFF.

The V gene is TRBV7-2, the J gene TRBJ1-2; D is unresolved. The V and J ends lost 2 bases and 7 bases respectively, with 11 bases between them. Germline loops: CDR1 SGHTA, CDR2 FQGNSA. This CDR3 is built from 13 residues. CDR3 region: CASSLPPGSGYTF. The CDR3 region has the DNA TGTGCCAGCAGCTTACCTCCTGGGAGTGGCTACACCTTC. Combining the CDR3 with reference TRBV7-2 and TRBJ1-2 gives the whole variable domain GAGVSQSPSNKVTEKGKDVELRCDPISGHTALYWYRQSLGQGLEFLIYFQGNSAPDKSGLPSDRFSAERTGGSVSTLTIQRTQQEDSAVYLCASSLPPGSGYTFGSGTRLTVV.

This chain uses TRBV7-9 with TRBJ2-1; 7 positions match TRBD2. From germline, CDR1 is SEHNR and CDR2 FQNEAQ (reference sequence). V lost 2 bases and J lost 6; bases outside the gene matches: 1. The CDR3 consists of 13 residues. As DNA, the CDR3 is TGTGCCAGCAGCTTATCGGGGGGCAATGAGCAGTTCTTC. It translates to CASSLSGGNEQFF.

To note about this clone: This CDR3 is also generated by other DNA sequences in the sample. The chain has TRBV3-1 (or the pseudogene TRBV3-2) and TRBJ2-1, with a tentative D call TRBD1 (6 bases). The CDR3 is 13 residues long. Trimming cost V 1 base and J 7 bases, with 8 bases left between them. Germline V CDR1 and CDR2: LGHDT, YNNKEL (reference sequence). CDR3 sequence: CASSQGRGNEQFF. Written as DNA, the CDR3 is TGTGCCAGCAGCCAAGGAAGGGGGAATGAGCAGTTCTTC.

The chain uses TRBV5-1 and TRBJ2-3; the D gene is possibly TRBD2 (5 bases). The V gene lost 0 bases and the J gene lost 4 bases, with 6 bases spanning the gap. In germline, CDR1 is SGHRS, CDR2 YFSETQ. The CDR3 length is 13 residues. The CDR3, as DNA: TGCGCCAGCAGCTTGGAGCGGTCAGATACGCAGTATTTT. Translating it yields CASSLERSDTQYF. Using reference TRBV5-1 and TRBJ2-3 for the parts outside the CDR3, the full variable domain is KAGVTQTPRYLIKTRGQQVTLSCSPISGHRSVSWYQQTPGQGLQFLFEYFSETQRNKGNFPGRFSGRQFSNSRSEMNVSTLELGDSALYLCASSLERSDTQYFGPGTRLTVL.

In this sample, this clone turned up a few times. The J gene is TRBJ1-1, the V gene TRBV7-8; D is possibly TRBD1 (5 bases). The CDR3 has 15 amino acids. Deletions cut 1 base from V and 0 bases from J, with 9 bases between. Germline CDR1 reads SGHVS; CDR2 reads FQNEAQ. The CDR3 loop is CASSLGVTVNTEAFF. The CDR3 coding sequence is TGTGCCAGCAGCTTAGGAGTGACAGTGAACACTGAAGCTTTCTTT.

This sequence joins TRBV15 and TRBJ1-1; 7 bases fit TRBD1. Losses at the gene ends were 0 bases for V and 8 bases for J; bases not matched to a gene: 3. The germline V gene encodes CDR1 LNHNV and CDR2 YYDKDF (reference sequence). The CDR3 has 13 residues. The chain's CDR3 is CATSRDRGAEAFF. CDR3 nucleotide sequence: TGTGCCACCAGCAGAGACAGGGGGGCCGAAGCTTTCTTT.

This clone was seen just once. The chain joins TRBV5-6 to TRBJ1-6, with 7 nucleotides matching TRBD1. The CDR3 contains 16 residues. Germline assignment: CDR1 SGHDT and CDR2 YYEEEE. Trimming cost V 2 bases and J 8 bases; bases outside gene matches: 10. DNA for the CDR3: TGTGCCAGCAGCTTTCAGCGGACAGGTGGAGATTCACCCCTCCACTTT. Protein: CASSFQRTGGDSPLHF.

The chain has TRBV7-8 and TRBJ1-3; a weak D match, TRBD1 (5 bases). V was shortened by 5 bases and J by 0 bases, with 23 bases between the two germline ends. CDR3 length equals 19 residues. The V gene's germline CDR1 is SGHVS and CDR2 FQNEAQ. The DNA of the CDR3 is TGTGCCAGCAGCCACGGACTTATTAGGGGCGGGGGCTCTGGAAACACCATATATTTT. It codes for CASSHGLIRGGGSGNTIYF. The variable domain in full, completed from reference TRBV7-8 and TRBJ1-3, reads GAGVSQSPRYKVAKRGQDVALRCDPISGHVSLFWYQQALGQGPEFLTYFQNEAQLDKSGLPSDRFFAERPEGSVSTLKIQRTQQEDSAVYLCASSHGLIRGGGSGNTIYFGEGSWLTVV.

The gene calls are TRBV28 and TRBJ1-2, with 9 positions matching TRBD1. The J segment lost 7 bases and the V segment lost 6 bases, leaving 12 bases of the junction unmatched. The CDR3 spans 15 residues. The germline V gene has CDR1 MDHEN and CDR2 SYDVKM. As DNA, the CDR3 is TGTGCCAGCAGCCCCGAAGGGACAGGGAGGAGTGGCTACACCTTC. Translated: CASSPEGTGRSGYTF.